The T cell receptor (beta chain) described here comes from a study of Tregs in tolerant kidney transplant recipients. Regarding the study as a whole: The small number of patients limits these findings pending further validation. Biological reproducibility was not directly addressed in this study. Tregs expanded with activated donor B cells seemed most donor-specific.

The CDR3 runs 16 residues. In germline, CDR1 is MNHEY, CDR2 SMNVEV (reference sequence). The V end lost 0 bases, the J end lost 0 bases, and 12 bases lay between the germline ends. CD4+CD25+CD127- Tregs, CD4+CD25- non-Tregs, CD4 and CD8 cells were sorted. Here immunoSEQ multiplex PCR was the method, and the copy in TCRdb shows in-frame clones only, minus some. The sample has 240,000 or so clones; 80% to 85% are singletons. Worth noting for this clone: Its antigen is not known.

The sequencing sample was made of CD4+ T cells from blood. The rearrangement links TRBV27 to TRBJ2-7, with D possibly TRBD1 on 5 matching bases. This TCR was recovered from a human donor in good health. The CDR3 nucleotides are TGTGCCAGCAGTTTATCGAGTCCCCAGGGCTCCTACGAGCAGTACTTC. The encoded protein is CASSLSSPQGSYEQYF.